Each of the 26 T cell receptor beta chains below was sequenced from the same sample in a study of PD-1 blockade in classical Hodgkin lymphoma (dated by TCRdb to the early 2020s). Library construction relied on the immunoSEQ multiplex PCR assay. Sourced from immuneACCESS, this table was stored by TCRdb with only in-frame sequences that have V and J called. A share of the clones is absent; for the studies checked, an unresolved V gene accounts for under half, and the remainder has no known explanation. This sample is represented by 19,000 or so clones; approximately 80% of them were singletons. The ten top clones hold approximately 20% of the sample. The time point label corresponds to: cycle 4 day 1 (C4D1), after 5 to 7 weeks of nivolumab. Relapse after autologous stem cell transplantation had occurred in all trial patients, and cohorts A, B and C were distinguished by prior brentuximab vedotin exposure.

The sequencing here drew on peripheral blood mononuclear cells (PBMCs), taken before the fourth cycle of nivolumab. These receptors were collected from a human donor with classical Hodgkin lymphoma.

The chain links TRBV5-1 to TRBJ1-1, with D maybe TRBD1 (5 bases). Trimming cost V 1 base and J 10 bases, with 17 bases left between them. The CDR3 has 14 amino acids. CDR1 and CDR2 from the germline V gene are SGHRS and YFSETQ. CDR3 sequence (DNA): TGCGCCAGCAGCTTGTTCCGGGGCGTCGATGGAGCTTTCTTT. It is translated as CASSLFRGVDGAFF.

This clone was seen more than once but under ten times. This chain links TRBV4-2 with TRBJ1-2; 7 nucleotides match TRBD1. From germline, CDR1 is LGHNA and CDR2 YNFKEQ. After removal of 10 bases from V and 4 bases from J, the junction contained 15 bases not matched to a gene. This CDR3 is built from 15 residues. In DNA, the CDR3 is TGTGCCACTGGGTTAGGACAGGCGGCGAGCTATGGCTACACCTTC. Amino acid sequence: CATGLGQAASYGYTF.

This chain connects TRBV6-5 to TRBJ2-1, with D perhaps matching TRBD1 or TRBD2 (5 bases each). The germline V gene encodes CDR1 MNHEY and CDR2 SVGAGI. Trimming left V 0 bases short and J 8 bases short, with 11 bases between. The CDR3 has 14 residues. DNA for the CDR3: TGTGCCAGCAGTTACTCGCGGCAGGGAGATGAGCAGTTCTTC. The encoded protein is CASSYSRQGDEQFF.

This chain uses TRBV28 with TRBJ1-2; a possible D gene is TRBD1 (5 bases). The germline V gene encodes CDR1 MDHEN and CDR2 SYDVKM. The CDR3 is made up of 11 amino acids. V was clipped by 8 bases and J by 2 bases, with 6 bases between them. CDR3 region: CASGGNYGYTF. DNA for the CDR3: TGTGCCAGCGGGGGGAACTATGGCTACACCTTC.

The chain couples TRBV6-6 to TRBJ2-1; 7 nucleotides agree with TRBD2. The V gene's germline CDR1 is MNHNY and CDR2 SVGAGI (reference sequence). The ends lost 5 bases at V and 7 bases at J; junction bases unmatched: 2. CDR3 length equals 12 residues. CDR3 DNA: TGTGCCAGCAGTCCCGGGGGGAATGAGCAGTTCTTC. Translated: CASSPGGNEQFF.

The chain combines TRBV4-3 with TRBJ1-2; the D is unclear. Germline CDR1 reads LGHNA; CDR2 reads YSLEER. Trimming took 4 bases from V and 7 from J, leaving 16 bases between them. CDR3 size: 14 residues. CDR3: CASSRGGRGGGYTF. The CDR3 DNA reads TGCGCCAGCAGCCGAGGAGGGCGCGGAGGTGGCTACACCTTC.

The chain employs TRBV10-2 and TRBJ2-3; TRBD2 aligns across 12 bases. The CDR3 is made up of 14 amino acids. In germline, CDR1 is WSHSY, CDR2 SAAADI. J was trimmed by 4 bases and V by 6 bases; bases with no gene match: 2. As DNA, the CDR3 is TGCGCCAGCAGCGCTAGCGGGAGGGCAGATACGCAGTATTTT. It translates to CASSASGRADTQYF.

The chain uses TRBV9 and TRBJ2-1; D may be TRBD1 or TRBD2 (6 bases each). Germline CDR1 and CDR2: SGDLS and YYNGEE. The germline V and J ends were trimmed by 0 bases and 10 bases, with 11 bases remaining between them. This CDR3 has 13 amino acids. This CDR3 is CASSVGGGTEQFF. CDR3 coding DNA: TGTGCCAGCAGCGTAGGAGGGGGGACAGAGCAGTTCTTC.

V gene TRBV28 combines with J gene TRBJ1-5, with D tentatively TRBD1 (6 bases). V was clipped by 3 bases and J by 7 bases, with 10 bases between them. The germline V gene encodes CDR1 MDHEN and CDR2 SYDVKM. This CDR3 spans 13 amino acids. This CDR3 is CASSLDRGQPQHF. For the CDR3, the DNA is TGTGCCAGCAGTTTGGACAGAGGGCAGCCCCAGCATTTT.

J is TRBJ1-1 and V is TRBV21-1. TRBV21-1 is termed a pseudogene. The CDR3 is made up of 15 amino acids. CDR3 sequence (DNA): TGTGCCAGCAGCAAAGAGCCTGCAGGAGACACTGAAGCTTTCTTT. The encoded protein is CASSKEPAGDTEAFF.

This clone was seen more than once but under ten times. V and J are TRBV5-4 and TRBJ2-5; D unresolved. V lost 2 bases and J 1 base, leaving 9 bases between the germline ends. The CDR3 is 14 amino acids. Germline CDR1 reads SGHNT; CDR2 reads YYREEE (reference sequence). CDR3 DNA sequence: TGTGCCAGCAGCTTAGACACGCTCCAAGAGACCCAGTACTTC. Translating gives CASSLDTLQETQYF.

The V and J genes are TRBV23-1 and TRBJ2-2; D is ambiguous. TRBV23-1 qualifies as an ORF whose function is uncertain. The CDR3 contains 13 residues. Trimming stripped 0 bases from V and 6 bases from J, with 5 bases between. CDR3 residues: CASSQSGAGELFF. In DNA, the CDR3 is TGCGCCAGCAGTCAATCCGGCGCCGGGGAGCTGTTTTTT.

The chain couples TRBV5-8 to TRBJ1-2, with D uncertain. CDR3 size: 12 residues. Trimming took 0 bases from V and 8 from J, leaving 8 bases between them. Per the germline V gene, CDR1 is SGHTS and CDR2 is YDEGEE. The CDR3 coding sequence is TGTGCCAGCAGCTTGGCTAGTGGGGGCTACACCTTC. Its translation: CASSLASGGYTF.

The rearrangement joins TRBV19 to TRBJ2-3; TRBD2 aligns across 10 bases. J was trimmed by 5 bases and V by 5 bases; bases with no gene match: 7. From germline, CDR1 is LNHDA and CDR2 SQIVND (reference sequence). This CDR3 contains 15 residues. Here the CDR3 DNA reads TGTGCCAGTAGTTCACAGCGGGGGGGCTTAGATACGCAGTATTTT. This codes for CASSSQRGGLDTQYF.

The gene calls are TRBV18 and TRBJ1-3, with 9 bases identical to TRBD1. Germline assignment: CDR1 KGHSH and CDR2 LQKENI. Unmatched junction bases numbered 5, after V lost 0 bases and J lost 2 bases. The CDR3 spans 17 residues. The CDR3 bases are TGTGCCAGCTCACCACCAGTTGGGACAGGGCCTGGAAACACCATATATTTT. Protein sequence: CASSPPVGTGPGNTIYF.

The chain employs TRBV4-2 and TRBJ2-3; possible D gene TRBD2, 6 bases. The germline CDR1 and CDR2 sequences are LGHNA and YNFKEQ. Trimming shortened V by 1 base and J by 0 bases, and 11 bases separated the two germline ends. There are 16 residues in the CDR3. CDR3 sequence: CASSQAASESTDTQYF. Here the CDR3 DNA reads TGTGCCAGCAGCCAAGCGGCTAGCGAGAGCACAGATACGCAGTATTTT.

The V call is TRBV5-1, the J call TRBJ2-7; D is perhaps TRBD2 (6 bases). This CDR3 contains 13 residues. V shed 4 bases and J shed 2 bases, with 10 bases lying between them. Germline CDR1 and CDR2: SGHRS and YFSETQ. This chain's CDR3 is CASSHGTPYEQYF. CDR3 bases: TGCGCCAGCAGCCACGGGACTCCCTACGAGCAGTACTTC.

The chain is built from TRBV7-2 and TRBJ2-7, with 8 bases fitting TRBD1. CDR3 length equals 15 residues. CDR1 is SGHTA and CDR2 is FQGNSA in the germline V gene. V trimming: 5 bases; J trimming: 1 base; junction bases outside the gene matches: 7. CDR3 in DNA: TGTGCCAGCAGCCAGGCCGGGACAGGTTCCTACGAGCAGTACTTC. Protein sequence: CASSQAGTGSYEQYF.

The chain links TRBV6-1 to TRBJ1-5; D unclear. CDR1 and CDR2 from the germline V gene are MNHNS and SASEGT. The V end was cut by 1 base, the J end by 5 bases, with 12 bases between. The CDR3 is made up of 15 amino acids. DNA for the CDR3: TGTGCCAGCAGTGAAGTGGACGCAATCGATCAGCCCCAGCATTTT. Its protein product is CASSEVDAIDQPQHF.

The sample holds one count of this clone. This CDR3 is CASSHYPYEQYV. CDR3 coding DNA: TGTGCCAGCAGCCATTACCCCTACGAGCAGTACGTC. This chain uses TRBV7-8 with TRBJ2-7; D is unresolved. From germline, CDR1 is SGHVS and CDR2 FQNEAQ. V was cut by 5 bases and J by 2 bases, with 7 bases left in between. The CDR3 loop spans 12 amino acids.

The CDR3 region has the DNA TGTGCCTCCGCCCTGGAGCATTGGACTGAAGCTTTCTTT. As protein: CASALEHWTEAFF. The chain has TRBV25-1 and TRBJ1-1; D gene ambiguous. From germline, CDR1 is MGHDK and CDR2 SYGVNS. CDR3 size: 13 residues. V gave up 11 bases and J gave up 5 bases, with 18 bases separating them. The full variable domain, completed using reference TRBV25-1 and TRBJ1-1, is EADIYQTPRYLVIGTGKKITLECSQTMGHDKMYWYQQDPGMELHLIHYSYGVNSTEKGDLSSESTVSRIRTEHFPLTLESARPSHTSQYLCASALEHWTEAFFGQGTRLTVV.

V usage is TRBV19 and J usage is TRBJ1-1; D unresolved. V lost 4 bases and J 1 base, leaving 10 bases between the germline ends. CDR1 is LNHDA and CDR2 is SQIVND in the germline V gene (reference sequence). This CDR3 comprises 14 residues. The DNA of the CDR3 is TGTGCCAGTAGTAGGGAAAACTCGAACACTGAAGCTTTCTTT. It specifies CASSRENSNTEAFF.

The chain combines TRBV27 with TRBJ2-3; TRBD1 aligns across 9 bases. The CDR3 contains 18 residues. Germline lookup yields CDR1 MNHEY and CDR2 SMNVEV (reference sequence). V was clipped by 2 bases and J by 7 bases; unmatched bases: 16. DNA of the CDR3: TGTGCCAGCAGTTTACGGGTCGAGGGACAGGGAGCTCGGAATACGCAGTATTTT. This encodes CASSLRVEGQGARNTQYF.

This clone was detected only a few times. The chain has TRBV23-1 and TRBJ2-7, with 7 nucleotides matching TRBD1. TRBV23-1 is known as an ORF, though its function is uncertain. The CDR3 consists of 14 residues. The J segment lost 0 bases and the V segment lost 4 bases, leaving 3 bases of the junction unmatched. The CDR3 DNA is TGCGCCAGCAGTCCCTGGGACAGCTCCTACGAGCAGTACGTC. Protein sequence: CASSPWDSSYEQYV.

This clone was observed a handful of times. The V gene is TRBV6-1, the J gene TRBJ1-2, with TRBD1 matching over 8 bases. Germline V CDR1 and CDR2: MNHNS, SASEGT. CDR3 size: 13 residues. Losses at the gene ends were 4 bases for V and 8 bases for J; bases not matched to a gene: 6. The DNA for the CDR3 is TGTGCCAGCAGTGTGGACAGGGTCAGAGGCTACACCTTC. Protein product: CASSVDRVRGYTF.

This chain joins TRBV30 and TRBJ2-4; D ambiguous. Deletions cut 2 bases from V and 8 bases from J, with 19 bases between. There are 15 residues in the CDR3. The V gene's germline CDR1 is GTSNPN and CDR2 SVGIG (reference sequence). CDR3 sequence (DNA): TGTGCCTGGAGTAATCGTTTAAGTACTGCGGACATTCAGTACTTC. Amino acids: CAWSNRLSTADIQYF.